This T cell receptor (beta chain) is drawn from a study of CD8 T cells in Susac syndrome. With random hexamers, reverse transcription was performed on about 0.5 to 1 ug of RNA. Across 54 Vbeta and 13 Jbeta, immunoSEQ multiplex PCR amplified TCR beta CDR3. TCRdb processed the immunoSEQ multiplex PCR reads anew with MiXCR; each CDR3 protein has one entry. Of 70,000 or so distinct CDR3 sequences listed, approximately 95% are singletons. J was trimmed by 5 bases and V by 5 bases; bases with no gene match: 12. The germline V gene encodes CDR1 MNHEY and CDR2 SMNVEV (reference sequence). CDR3 length: 16 residues. With respect to this clonotype: Its cognate antigen is unknown.

General study results and limits: As acknowledged by the study, its TCR sequencing and HLA analysis included a relatively small number of individuals.

Isolation of CD8+ and CD4+ T cells was performed negatively, whereas enrichment of TEMRA cells was done by FACS. The chain joins TRBV27 to TRBJ2-5; the match to TRBD1 covers 9 bases. Sequencing was carried out using CD8+ T cells from PBMCs. This TCR was sampled from a human donor in good health. The chain's CDR3 is CASSTDRGLVDETQYF. DNA for the CDR3: TGTGCCAGCAGTACGGACAGGGGCTTGGTAGACGAGACCCAGTACTTC.